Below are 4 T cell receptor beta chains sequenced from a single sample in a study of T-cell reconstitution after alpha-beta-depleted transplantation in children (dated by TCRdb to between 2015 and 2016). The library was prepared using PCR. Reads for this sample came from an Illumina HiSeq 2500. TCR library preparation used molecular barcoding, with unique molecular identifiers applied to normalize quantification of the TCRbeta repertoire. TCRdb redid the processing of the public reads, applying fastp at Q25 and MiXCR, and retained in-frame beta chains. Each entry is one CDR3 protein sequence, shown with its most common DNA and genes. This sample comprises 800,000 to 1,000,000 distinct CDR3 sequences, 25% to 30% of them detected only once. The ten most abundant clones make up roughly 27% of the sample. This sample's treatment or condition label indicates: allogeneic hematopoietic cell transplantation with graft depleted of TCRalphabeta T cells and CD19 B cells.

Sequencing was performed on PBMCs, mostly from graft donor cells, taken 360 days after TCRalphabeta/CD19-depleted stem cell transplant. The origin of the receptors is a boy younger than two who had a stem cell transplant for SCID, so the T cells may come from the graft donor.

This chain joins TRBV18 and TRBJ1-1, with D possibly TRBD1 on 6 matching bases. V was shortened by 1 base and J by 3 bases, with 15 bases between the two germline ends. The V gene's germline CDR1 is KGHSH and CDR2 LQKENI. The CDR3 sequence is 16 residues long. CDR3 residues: CASSPRQRAGDTEAFF. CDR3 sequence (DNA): TGTGCCAGCTCACCACGACAAAGGGCAGGGGACACTGAAGCTTTCTTT.

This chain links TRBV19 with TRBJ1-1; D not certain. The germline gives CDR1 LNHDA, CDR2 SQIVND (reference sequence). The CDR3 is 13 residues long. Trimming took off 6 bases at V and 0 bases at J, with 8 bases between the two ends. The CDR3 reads CASRPDLNTEAFF. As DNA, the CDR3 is TGTGCCAGTAGGCCCGACCTGAACACTGAAGCTTTCTTT.

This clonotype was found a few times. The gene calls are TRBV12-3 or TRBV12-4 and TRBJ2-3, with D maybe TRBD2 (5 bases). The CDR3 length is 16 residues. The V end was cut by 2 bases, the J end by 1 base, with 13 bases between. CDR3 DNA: TGTGCCAGCAGTTTATTTCCGCGGACTCGCACAGATACGCAGTATTTT. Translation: CASSLFPRTRTDTQYF.

The CDR3 DNA reads TGTGCCAGCAGTTTCGGGGCCCAGTACACTGAAGCTTTCTTT. It encodes CASSFGAQYTEAFF. The genes are TRBV12-3 or TRBV12-4 and TRBJ1-1, with D possibly matching TRBD1 (5 bases). V gave up 3 bases and J gave up 3 bases, with 11 bases separating them. CDR3 length: 14 amino acids.